This T cell receptor beta chain comes out of a study of cytomegalovirus exposure and HLA in healthy donors. Whole-study context: Earlier work reported 117 million unique TCR beta sequences from 180 million or so T cells.

The study, taken as a whole, reports: The analysis excluded some indistinguishable V segments, including TRBV6-2 and TRBV6-3. In vitro work confirmed that a few CMV-associated chains recognize CMV antigens.

A word on this clone: Its antigen is as yet unknown.

A multiplex PCR was run with 60 Vbeta primers and 13 Jbeta primers. In the authors' workflow: Approximately 9.9 million of tens of millions of unique TCR beta chains were shared, per a later count. Repertoires were generated with immunoSEQ multiplex PCR, while TCRdb's copy carries only in-frame clones and drops some. V and J calls and clone size are given by that table; D and trimming were obtained from the DNA. The table includes about 200,000 clones, about 76% detected once. The V gene lost 6 bases and the J gene lost 10 bases, with 15 bases spanning the gap. The germline V gene encodes CDR1 LNHDA and CDR2 SQIVND (reference sequence). The CDR3 length is 13 residues.

This TCR was recovered from a male donor in good health and CMV-seropositive. The V gene is TRBV19, the J gene TRBJ1-4; perhaps TRBD1 as D (6 bases). Sequences were obtained from PBMCs. As DNA, the CDR3 is TGTGCCAGTAGCCAACAGGGTCGGGGAAAACTGTTTTTT. Translation: CASSQQGRGKLFF. The variable domain in full, completed from reference TRBV19 and TRBJ1-4, reads DGGITQSPKYLFRKEGQNVTLSCEQNLNHDAMYWYRQDPGQGLRLIYYSQIVNDFQKGDIAEGYSVSREKKESFPLTVTSAQKNPTAFYLCASSQQGRGKLFFGSGTQLSVL.